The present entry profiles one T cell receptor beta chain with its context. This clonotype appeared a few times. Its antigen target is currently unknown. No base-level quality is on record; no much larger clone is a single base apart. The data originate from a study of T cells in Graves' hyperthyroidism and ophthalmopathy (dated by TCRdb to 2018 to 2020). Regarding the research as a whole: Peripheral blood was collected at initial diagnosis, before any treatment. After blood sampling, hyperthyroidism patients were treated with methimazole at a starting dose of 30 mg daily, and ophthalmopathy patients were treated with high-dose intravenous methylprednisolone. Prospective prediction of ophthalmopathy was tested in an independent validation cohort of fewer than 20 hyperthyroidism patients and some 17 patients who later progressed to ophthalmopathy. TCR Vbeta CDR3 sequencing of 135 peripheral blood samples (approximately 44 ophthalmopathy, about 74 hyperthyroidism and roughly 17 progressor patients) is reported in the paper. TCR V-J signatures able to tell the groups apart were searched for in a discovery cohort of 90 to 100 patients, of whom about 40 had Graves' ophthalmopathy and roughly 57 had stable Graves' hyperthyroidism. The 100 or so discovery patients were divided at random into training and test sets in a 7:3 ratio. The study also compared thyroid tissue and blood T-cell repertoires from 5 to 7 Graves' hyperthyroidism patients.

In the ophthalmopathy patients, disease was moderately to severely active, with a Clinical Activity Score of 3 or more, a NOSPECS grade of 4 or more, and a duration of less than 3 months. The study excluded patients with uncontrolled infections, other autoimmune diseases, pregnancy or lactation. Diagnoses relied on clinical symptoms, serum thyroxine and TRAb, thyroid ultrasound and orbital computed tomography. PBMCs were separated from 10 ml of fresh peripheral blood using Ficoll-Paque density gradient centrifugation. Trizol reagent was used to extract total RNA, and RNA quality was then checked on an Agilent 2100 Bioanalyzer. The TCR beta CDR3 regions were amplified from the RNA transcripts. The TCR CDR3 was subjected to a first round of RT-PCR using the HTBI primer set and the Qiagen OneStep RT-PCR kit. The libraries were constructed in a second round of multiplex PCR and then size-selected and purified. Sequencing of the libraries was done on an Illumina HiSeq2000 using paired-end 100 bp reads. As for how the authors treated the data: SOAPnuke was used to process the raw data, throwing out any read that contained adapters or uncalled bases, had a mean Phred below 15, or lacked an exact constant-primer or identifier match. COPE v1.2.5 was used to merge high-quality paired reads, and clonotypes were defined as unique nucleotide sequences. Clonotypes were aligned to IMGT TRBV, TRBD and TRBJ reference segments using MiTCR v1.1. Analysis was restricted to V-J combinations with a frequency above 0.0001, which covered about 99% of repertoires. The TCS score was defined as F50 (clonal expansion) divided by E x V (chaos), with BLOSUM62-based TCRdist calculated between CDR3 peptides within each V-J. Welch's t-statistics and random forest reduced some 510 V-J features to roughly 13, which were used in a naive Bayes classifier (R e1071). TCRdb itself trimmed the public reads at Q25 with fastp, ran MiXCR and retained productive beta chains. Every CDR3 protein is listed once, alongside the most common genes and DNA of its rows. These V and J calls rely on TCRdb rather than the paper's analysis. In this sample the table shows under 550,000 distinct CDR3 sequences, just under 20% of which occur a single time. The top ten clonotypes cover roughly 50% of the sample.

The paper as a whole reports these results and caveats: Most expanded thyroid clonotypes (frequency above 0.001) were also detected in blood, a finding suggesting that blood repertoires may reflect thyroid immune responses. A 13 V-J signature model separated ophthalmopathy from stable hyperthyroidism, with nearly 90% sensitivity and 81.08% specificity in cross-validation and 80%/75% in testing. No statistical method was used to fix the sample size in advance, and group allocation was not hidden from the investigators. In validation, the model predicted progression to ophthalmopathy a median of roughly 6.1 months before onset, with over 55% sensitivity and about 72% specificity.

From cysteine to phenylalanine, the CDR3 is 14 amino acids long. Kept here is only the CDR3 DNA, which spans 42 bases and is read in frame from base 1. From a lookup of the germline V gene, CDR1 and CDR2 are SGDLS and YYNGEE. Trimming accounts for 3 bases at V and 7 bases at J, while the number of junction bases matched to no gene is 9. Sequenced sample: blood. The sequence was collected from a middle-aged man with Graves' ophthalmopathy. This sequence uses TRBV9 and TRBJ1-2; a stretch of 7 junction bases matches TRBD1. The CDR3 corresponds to CASSAISGTVGYTF. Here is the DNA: TGTGCCAGCAGCGCCATATCCGGGACAGTTGGCTACACCTTC.